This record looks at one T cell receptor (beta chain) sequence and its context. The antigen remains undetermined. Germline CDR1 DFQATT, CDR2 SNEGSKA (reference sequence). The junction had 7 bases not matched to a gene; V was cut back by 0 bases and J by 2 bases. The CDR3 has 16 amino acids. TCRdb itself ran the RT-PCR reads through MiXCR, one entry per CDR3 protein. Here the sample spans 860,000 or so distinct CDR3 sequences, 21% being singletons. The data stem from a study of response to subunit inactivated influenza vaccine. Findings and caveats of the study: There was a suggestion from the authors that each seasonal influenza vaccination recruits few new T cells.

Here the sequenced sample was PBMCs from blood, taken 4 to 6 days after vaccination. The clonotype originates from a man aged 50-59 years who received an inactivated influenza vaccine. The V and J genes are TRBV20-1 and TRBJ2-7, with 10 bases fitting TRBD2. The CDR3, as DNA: TGCAGTGCTAGAGATTCTAGCGGGAGAAACCCCTACGAGCAGTACTTC. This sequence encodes CSARDSSGRNPYEQYF.